This T cell receptor (beta chain) was observed in a study of beta chain features in type 1 diabetes. The isolated RNA, all of it, was reverse transcribed, so expressed TCRB transcripts were what got sequenced. Libraries were prepared by immunoSEQ multiplex PCR; TCRdb keeps only in-frame clonotypes and omits some of them. This table has under 400,000 clones, about 12% appearing once. A note on this clone: Its antigen is not identified.

Each donor gave one heparinised blood draw averaging around 120 mL. This CDR3 has 15 amino acids. V was clipped by 4 bases and J by 3 bases; unmatched bases: 7. CDR1 is ENHRY, CDR2 SYGVKD, per germline. Points from the study as a whole: When cDNA is sequenced, cells with high TCR expression could be over-represented. Fewer junction insertions and more nucleotide deletions appeared in type 1 diabetes patients. TCRB repertoires of naive, central memory and Treg cells appeared more similar among patients than among healthy donors. Shorter TCRB CDR3s, moderately but significantly so, were found in Type 1 diabetes patients in all four CD4+ subsets.

The material sequenced was naive CD4+ T cells from blood. The clonotype comes from a woman aged 18 to 35 with type 1 diabetes. This chain links TRBV10-3 with TRBJ2-7; TRBD1 agrees at 9 bases. The CDR3 spells CAISVSGQGGYEQYF. Here the CDR3 DNA reads TGTGCCATCAGTGTTTCGGGACAGGGAGGCTACGAGCAGTACTTC.